This T cell receptor beta chain was sequenced for a study of cytotoxic CD8 clonotypes in ibrutinib-treated CLL. The study's findings and limits: Researchers report that baseline clonality outpaced age-matched healthy donors and tracked circulating CD8+ T-cell counts.

This CDR3 is built from 12 residues. Germline CDR1 reads SEHNR; CDR2 reads FQNEAQ (reference sequence). V was cut by 3 bases and J by 11 bases, with 14 bases left in between. As regards this clone: The antigen remains unidentified.

Using immunoSEQ multiplex PCR, the repertoire was profiled, and TCRdb retains in-frame clones only, with some absent. The table includes 20,000 to 30,000 clones, roughly three quarters detected once. The sequence came from a human donor with chronic lymphocytic leukemia. The chain recombines TRBV7-9 with TRBJ2-7; D not resolved. Sequencing was performed on PBMCs, taken after 24 months of ibrutinib treatment. CDR3 loop: CASSFHQEGEYF. The CDR3 DNA follows: TGTGCCAGCAGCTTCCATCAGGAAGGCGAGTACTTC.